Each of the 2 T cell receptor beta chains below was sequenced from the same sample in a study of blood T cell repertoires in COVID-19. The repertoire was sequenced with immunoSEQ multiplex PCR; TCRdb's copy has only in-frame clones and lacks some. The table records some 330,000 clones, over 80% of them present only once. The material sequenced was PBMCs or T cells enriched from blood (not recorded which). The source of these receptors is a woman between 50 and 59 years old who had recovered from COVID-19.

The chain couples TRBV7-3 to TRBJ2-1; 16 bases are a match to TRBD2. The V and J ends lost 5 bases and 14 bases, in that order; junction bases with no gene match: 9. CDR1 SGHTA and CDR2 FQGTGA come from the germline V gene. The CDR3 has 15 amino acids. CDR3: CASSLGTSGRGKEFF. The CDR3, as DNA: TGTGCCAGCAGCCTCGGGACTAGCGGGAGGGGGAAAGAGTTCTTC.

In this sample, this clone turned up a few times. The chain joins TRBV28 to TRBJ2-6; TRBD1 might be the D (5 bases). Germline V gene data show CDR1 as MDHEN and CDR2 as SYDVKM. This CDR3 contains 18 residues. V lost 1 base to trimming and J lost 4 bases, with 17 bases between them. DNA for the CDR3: TGTGCCAGCAGTTTATTACTGGGGCTCTCTCCAGGGGCCAACGTCCTGACTTTC. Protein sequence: CASSLLLGLSPGANVLTF.